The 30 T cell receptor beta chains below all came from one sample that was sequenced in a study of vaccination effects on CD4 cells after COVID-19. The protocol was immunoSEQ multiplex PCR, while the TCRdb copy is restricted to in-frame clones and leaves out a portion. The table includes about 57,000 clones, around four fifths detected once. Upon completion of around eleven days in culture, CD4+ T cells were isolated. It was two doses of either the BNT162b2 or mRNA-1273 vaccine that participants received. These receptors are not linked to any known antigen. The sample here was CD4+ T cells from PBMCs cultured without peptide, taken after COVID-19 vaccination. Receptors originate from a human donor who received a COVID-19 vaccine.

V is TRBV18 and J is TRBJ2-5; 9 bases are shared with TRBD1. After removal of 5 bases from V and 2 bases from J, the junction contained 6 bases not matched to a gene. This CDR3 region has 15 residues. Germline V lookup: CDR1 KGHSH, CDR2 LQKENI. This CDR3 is CASSATGGRQETQYF. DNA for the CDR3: TGTGCCAGCTCAGCAACAGGGGGCAGGCAAGAGACCCAGTACTTC.

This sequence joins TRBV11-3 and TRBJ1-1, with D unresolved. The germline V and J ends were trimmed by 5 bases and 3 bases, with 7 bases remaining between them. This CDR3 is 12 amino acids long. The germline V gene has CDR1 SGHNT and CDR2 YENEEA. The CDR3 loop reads CASSVGDTEAFF. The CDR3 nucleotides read TGTGCCAGCAGCGTTGGGGACACTGAAGCTTTCTTT. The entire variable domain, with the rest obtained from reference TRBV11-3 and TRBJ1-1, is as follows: EAGVVQSPRYKIIEKKQPVAFWCNPISGHNTLYWYLQNLGQGPELLIRYENEEAVDDSQLPKDRFSAERLKGVDSTLKIQPAELGDSAVYLCASSVGDTEAFFGQGTRLTVV.

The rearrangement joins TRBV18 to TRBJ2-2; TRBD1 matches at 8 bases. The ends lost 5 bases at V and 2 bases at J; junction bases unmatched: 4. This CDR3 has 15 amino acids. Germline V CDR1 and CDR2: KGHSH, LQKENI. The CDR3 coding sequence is TGTGCCAGCTCAATTACAGGGGGAAACACCGGGGAGCTGTTTTTT. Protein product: CASSITGGNTGELFF.

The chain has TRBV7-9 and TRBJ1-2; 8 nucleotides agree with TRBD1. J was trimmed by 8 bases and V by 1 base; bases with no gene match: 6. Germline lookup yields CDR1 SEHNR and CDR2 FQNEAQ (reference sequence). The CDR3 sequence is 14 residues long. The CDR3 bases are TGTGCCAGCAGCTTAGATCAGGGGGCGAACGGCTACACCTTC. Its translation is CASSLDQGANGYTF.

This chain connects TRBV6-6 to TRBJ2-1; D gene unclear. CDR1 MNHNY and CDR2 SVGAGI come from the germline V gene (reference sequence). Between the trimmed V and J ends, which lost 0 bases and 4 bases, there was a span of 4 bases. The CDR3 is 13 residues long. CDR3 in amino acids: CASSYSKYNEQFF. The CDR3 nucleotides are TGTGCCAGCAGTTACTCGAAATACAATGAGCAGTTCTTC.

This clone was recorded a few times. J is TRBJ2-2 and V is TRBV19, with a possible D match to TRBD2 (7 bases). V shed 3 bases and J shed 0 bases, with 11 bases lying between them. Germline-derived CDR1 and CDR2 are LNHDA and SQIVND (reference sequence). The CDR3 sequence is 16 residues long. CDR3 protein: CASSMWGGSNTGELFF. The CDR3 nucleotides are TGTGCCAGTAGTATGTGGGGGGGCTCGAACACCGGGGAGCTGTTTTTT.

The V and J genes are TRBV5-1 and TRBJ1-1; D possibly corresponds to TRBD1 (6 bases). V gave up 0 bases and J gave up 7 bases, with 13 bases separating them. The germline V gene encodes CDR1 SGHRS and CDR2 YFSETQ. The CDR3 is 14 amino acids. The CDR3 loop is CASSLVGGLVEAFF. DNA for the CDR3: TGCGCCAGCAGCTTGGTGGGGGGGCTTGTTGAAGCTTTCTTT.

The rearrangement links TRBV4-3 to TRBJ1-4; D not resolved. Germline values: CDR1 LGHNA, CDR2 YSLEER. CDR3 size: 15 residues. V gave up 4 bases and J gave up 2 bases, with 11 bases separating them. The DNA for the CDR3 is TGCGCCAGCAGCCCTGTCCTAAGGACTAATGAAAAACTGTTTTTT. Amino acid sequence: CASSPVLRTNEKLFF.

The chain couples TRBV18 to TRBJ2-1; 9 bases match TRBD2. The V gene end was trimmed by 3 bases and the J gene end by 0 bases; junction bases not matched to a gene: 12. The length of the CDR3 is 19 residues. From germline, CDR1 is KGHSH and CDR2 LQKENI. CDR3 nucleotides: TGTGCCAGCTCACCCCTTAAGAGCGGGGGGCCCCGCTCCTACAATGAGCAGTTCTTC. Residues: CASSPLKSGGPRSYNEQFF. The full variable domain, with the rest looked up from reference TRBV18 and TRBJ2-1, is NAGVMQNPRHLVRRRGQEARLRCSPMKGHSHVYWYRQLPEEGLKFMVYLQKENIIDESGMPKERFSAEFPKEGPSILRIQQVVRGDSAAYFCASSPLKSGGPRSYNEQFFGPGTRLTVL.

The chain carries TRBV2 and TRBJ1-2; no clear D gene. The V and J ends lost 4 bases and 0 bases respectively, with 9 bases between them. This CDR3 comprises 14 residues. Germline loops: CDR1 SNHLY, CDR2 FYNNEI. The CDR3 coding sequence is TGTGCCAGCAGTGGTAGCGGAACTAACTATGGCTACACCTTC. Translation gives CASSGSGTNYGYTF.

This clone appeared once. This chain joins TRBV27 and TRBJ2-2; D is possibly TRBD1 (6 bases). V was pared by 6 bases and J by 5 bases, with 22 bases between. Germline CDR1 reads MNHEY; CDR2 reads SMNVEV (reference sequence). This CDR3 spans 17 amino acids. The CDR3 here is CASREATGPTRTGELFF. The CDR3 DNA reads TGTGCCAGCAGAGAGGCCACAGGGCCCACACGGACCGGGGAGCTGTTTTTT.

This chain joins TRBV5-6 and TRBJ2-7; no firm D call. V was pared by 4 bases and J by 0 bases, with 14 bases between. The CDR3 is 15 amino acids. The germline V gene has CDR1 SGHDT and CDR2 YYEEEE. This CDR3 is CASSPKLFNSYEQYF. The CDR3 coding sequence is TGTGCCAGCAGCCCGAAGCTCTTTAACTCCTACGAGCAGTACTTC.

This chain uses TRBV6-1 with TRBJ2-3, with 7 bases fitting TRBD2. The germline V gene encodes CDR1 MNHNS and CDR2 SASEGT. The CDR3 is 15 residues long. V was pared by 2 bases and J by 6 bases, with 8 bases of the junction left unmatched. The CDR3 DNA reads TGTGCCAGCAGTGAACGTCGGGGGGAGACCGATACGCAGTATTTT. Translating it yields CASSERRGETDTQYF.

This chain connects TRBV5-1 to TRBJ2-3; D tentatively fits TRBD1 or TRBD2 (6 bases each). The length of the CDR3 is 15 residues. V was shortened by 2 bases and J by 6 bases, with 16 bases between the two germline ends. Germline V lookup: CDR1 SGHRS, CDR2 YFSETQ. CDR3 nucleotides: TGCGCCAGCAGCTTTGGGGGGCGGGCAGGGGATACGCAGTATTTT. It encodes CASSFGGRAGDTQYF.

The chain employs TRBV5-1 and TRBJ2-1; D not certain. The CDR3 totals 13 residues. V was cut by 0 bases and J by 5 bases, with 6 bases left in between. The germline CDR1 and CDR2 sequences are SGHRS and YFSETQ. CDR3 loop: CASSLVPNNEQFF. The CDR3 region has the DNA TGCGCCAGCAGCTTGGTCCCGAACAATGAGCAGTTCTTC.

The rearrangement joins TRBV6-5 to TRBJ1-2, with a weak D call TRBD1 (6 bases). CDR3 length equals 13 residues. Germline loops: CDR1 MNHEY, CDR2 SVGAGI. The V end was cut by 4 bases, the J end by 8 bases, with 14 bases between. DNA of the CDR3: TGTGCCAGCAGTTTCACAGGGTATAAGGGCTACACCTTC. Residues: CASSFTGYKGYTF.

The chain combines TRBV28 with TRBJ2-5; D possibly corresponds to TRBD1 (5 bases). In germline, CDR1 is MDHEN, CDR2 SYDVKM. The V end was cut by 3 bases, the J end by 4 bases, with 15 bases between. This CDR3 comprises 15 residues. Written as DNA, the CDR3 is TGTGCCAGCAGTTTCATCCCGACAGCTGGAGAGACCCAGTACTTC. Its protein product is CASSFIPTAGETQYF.

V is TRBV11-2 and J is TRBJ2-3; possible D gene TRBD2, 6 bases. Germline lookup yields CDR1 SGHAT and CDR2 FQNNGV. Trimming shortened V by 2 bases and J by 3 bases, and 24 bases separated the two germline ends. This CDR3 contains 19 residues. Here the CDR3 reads CASSLSSFLSGGRTDTQYF. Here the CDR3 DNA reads TGTGCCAGCAGCTTAAGTTCCTTTCTTAGCGGAGGGAGGACAGATACGCAGTATTTT.

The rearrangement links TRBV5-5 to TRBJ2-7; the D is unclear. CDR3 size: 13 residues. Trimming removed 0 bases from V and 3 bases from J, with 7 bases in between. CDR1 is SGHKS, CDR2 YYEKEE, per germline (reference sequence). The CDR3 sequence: CASSLEGIYEQYF. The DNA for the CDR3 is TGTGCCAGCAGCTTGGAAGGGATCTACGAGCAGTACTTC.

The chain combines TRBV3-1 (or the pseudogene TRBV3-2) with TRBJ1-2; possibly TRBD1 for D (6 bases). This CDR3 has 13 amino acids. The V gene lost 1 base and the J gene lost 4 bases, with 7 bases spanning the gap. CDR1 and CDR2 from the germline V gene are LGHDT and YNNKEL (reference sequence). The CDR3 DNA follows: TGTGCCAGCAGCCAAGGGGGGCTCTATGGCTACACCTTC. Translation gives CASSQGGLYGYTF.

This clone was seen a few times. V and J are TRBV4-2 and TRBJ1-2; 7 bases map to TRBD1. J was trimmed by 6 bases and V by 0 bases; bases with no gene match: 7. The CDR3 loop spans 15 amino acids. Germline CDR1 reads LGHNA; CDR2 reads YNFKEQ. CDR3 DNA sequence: TGTGCCAGCAGCCAAGATCTCAGGGGGGTACATGGCTACACCTTC. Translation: CASSQDLRGVHGYTF.

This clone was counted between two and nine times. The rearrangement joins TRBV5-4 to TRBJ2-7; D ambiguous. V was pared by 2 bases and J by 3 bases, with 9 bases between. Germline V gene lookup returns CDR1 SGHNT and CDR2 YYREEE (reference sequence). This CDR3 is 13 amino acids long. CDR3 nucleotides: TGTGCCAGCAGCTTACTTGACAACTACGAGCAGTACTTC. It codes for CASSLLDNYEQYF.

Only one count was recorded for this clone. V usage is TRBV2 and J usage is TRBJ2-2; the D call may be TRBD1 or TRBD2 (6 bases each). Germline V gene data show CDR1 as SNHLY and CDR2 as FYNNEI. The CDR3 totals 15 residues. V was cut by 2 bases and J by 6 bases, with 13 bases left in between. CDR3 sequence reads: CASSELQGGSGELFF. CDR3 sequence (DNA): TGTGCCAGCAGTGAACTACAGGGAGGTTCCGGGGAGCTGTTTTTT.

In nucleotides, the CDR3 is TGTGCCACCAGTGATTCTGCTAGACCCTCCTACAATGAGCAGTTCTTC. This encodes CATSDSARPSYNEQFF. The chain combines TRBV24-1 with TRBJ2-1, with unresolved D. Germline CDR1 KGHDR, CDR2 SFDVKD. The CDR3 runs to 16 residues. The V gene lost 2 bases and the J gene lost 0 bases, with 10 bases spanning the gap.

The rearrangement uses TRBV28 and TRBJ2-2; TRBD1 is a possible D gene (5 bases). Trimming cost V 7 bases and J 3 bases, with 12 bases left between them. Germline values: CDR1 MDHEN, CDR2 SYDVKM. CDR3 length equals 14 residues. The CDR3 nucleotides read TGTGCCAGCAAAATCATAGGGGACACCGGGGAGCTGTTTTTT. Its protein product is CASKIIGDTGELFF.

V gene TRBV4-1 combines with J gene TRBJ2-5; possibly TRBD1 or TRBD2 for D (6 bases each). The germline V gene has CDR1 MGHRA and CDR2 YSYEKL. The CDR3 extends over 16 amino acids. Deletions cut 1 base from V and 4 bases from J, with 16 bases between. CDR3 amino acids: CASSQVSPGARETQYF. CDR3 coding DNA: TGCGCCAGCAGCCAAGTTAGTCCGGGGGCGCGAGAGACCCAGTACTTC.

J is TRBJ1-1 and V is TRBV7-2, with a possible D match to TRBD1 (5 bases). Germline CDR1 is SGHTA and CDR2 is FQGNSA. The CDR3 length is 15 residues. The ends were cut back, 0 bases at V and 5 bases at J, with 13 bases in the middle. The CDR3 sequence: CASSLAGGGRTEAFF. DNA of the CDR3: TGTGCCAGCAGCTTAGCGGGGGGGGGACGAACTGAAGCTTTCTTT.

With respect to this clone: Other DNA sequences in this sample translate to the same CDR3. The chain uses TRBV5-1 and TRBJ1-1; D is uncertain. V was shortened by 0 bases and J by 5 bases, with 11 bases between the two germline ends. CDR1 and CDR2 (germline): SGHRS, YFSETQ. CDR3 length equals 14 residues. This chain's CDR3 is CASSLAAGGTEAFF. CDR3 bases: TGCGCCAGCAGCTTGGCCGCGGGCGGGACTGAAGCTTTCTTT.

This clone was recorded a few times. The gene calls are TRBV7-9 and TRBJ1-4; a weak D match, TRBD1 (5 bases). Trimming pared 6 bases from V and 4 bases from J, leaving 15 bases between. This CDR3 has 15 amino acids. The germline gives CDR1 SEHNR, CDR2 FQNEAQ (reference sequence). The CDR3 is CASSRWDPGNEKLFF. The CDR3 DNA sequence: TGTGCCAGCAGTCGGTGGGACCCCGGTAATGAAAAACTGTTTTTT.

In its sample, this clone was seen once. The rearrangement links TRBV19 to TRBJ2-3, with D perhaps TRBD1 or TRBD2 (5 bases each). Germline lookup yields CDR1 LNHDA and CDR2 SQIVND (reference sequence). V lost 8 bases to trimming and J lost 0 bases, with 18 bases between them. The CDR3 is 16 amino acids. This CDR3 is CASSELGTASTDTQYF. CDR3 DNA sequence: TGTGCCAGTTCCGAATTGGGGACCGCTAGCACAGATACGCAGTATTTT. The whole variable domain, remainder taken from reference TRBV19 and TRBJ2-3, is DGGITQSPKYLFRKEGQNVTLSCEQNLNHDAMYWYRQDPGQGLRLIYYSQIVNDFQKGDIAEGYSVSREKKESFPLTVTSAQKNPTAFYLCASSELGTASTDTQYFGPGTRLTVL.